One T cell receptor (beta chain) is described in this entry. As yet, its antigen is unknown. Profiling relied on immunoSEQ multiplex PCR, and the TCRdb table lists in-frame clones only, not all of them. The table lists around 41,000 clones, roughly 90% of them singletons, with 5.5% to 7% in the top ten. The data originate from a study of brain T cells in children with intractable seizures. Overall study findings and caveats: Viral specificity was inferred only from CDR3 similarity; HCMV serostatus was unknown.

The germline CDR1 and CDR2 sequences are MNHEY and SVGAGI. Trimming removed 11 bases from V and 0 bases from J, with 13 bases in between. The CDR3 loop spans 14 amino acids. Sequencing was limited to surgery cases with top T cell transcript signatures in brain tissue. The rearrangement uses TRBV6-5 and TRBJ2-2; D uncertain. The sample here was peripheral blood, taken at surgery. This TCR came from a girl aged 2 to 10 with tuberous sclerosis and intractable seizures. The CDR3: CAGQSGPNTGELFF. CDR3 in DNA: TGTGCCGGCCAAAGTGGACCGAACACCGGGGAGCTGTTTTTT.